Listed here is a single TCR beta chain. Antigen specificity is unknown. Trimming left V 6 bases short and J 7 bases short, with 6 bases between. Germline CDR1 is DFQATT and CDR2 is SNEGSKA (reference sequence). This CDR3 is built from 9 residues. Produced via immunoSEQ multiplex PCR; TCRdb's table is partial and in-frame only. The sample contains about 73,000 clones, 90% of which appear only once. This specimen belongs to a study of graft-versus-host responses after intestinal transplantation. Study details: Recipients had multivisceral, liver-intestinal, or isolated intestinal transplants. Study-wide points: The presence of high graft-versus-host to host-versus-graft clonal ratios in allografts characterized patients with graft-donor T cell macrochimerism. Researchers found peak circulating GvH clone levels linked to early post-transplant HvG declines. GvH clones occurred in recipient marrow; some first appeared in ileum or blood.

V is TRBV20-1 and J is TRBJ1-2; D call uncertain. The input for sequencing was unstimulated CD8+ T cells sorted from spleen or lymph node cells, taken before transplant. The sequence was collected from a human donor who was the organ donor for an intestinal transplant. The CDR3 here is CSAEGGYTF. As DNA, the CDR3 is TGCAGTGCGGAGGGTGGCTACACCTTC.